This T cell receptor beta chain was recorded in a study of blood T cell repertoires in COVID-19. Study overall: Samples of COVID-19 (acute and convalescent) were obtained from the United States, Italy and Spain. PBMCs, B-cell-depleted T cells, or T cells were the source of the cDNA or gDNA that made up the material.

The CDR3 is made up of 15 amino acids. Germline loops: CDR1 SGHRS, CDR2 YFSETQ. Losses at the gene ends were 4 bases for V and 6 bases for J; bases not matched to a gene: 10. TCRdb's table, derived via immunoSEQ multiplex PCR, lists solely in-frame clones and lacks some. The sample has around 23,000 clones; around 90% are singletons. The chain recombines TRBV5-1 with TRBJ2-1, with 7 bases fitting TRBD2. Specimen: peripheral blood. The source of this sequence is a middle-aged man with active COVID-19. The CDR3 DNA follows: TGCGCCAGCAGCCTGGGGGGAGGGACCATCAATGAGCAGTTCTTC. Its protein is CASSLGGGTINEQFF.